This T cell receptor (beta chain) was captured in a study of cytomegalovirus exposure and HLA in healthy donors. Study summary: HLA-typed donors contributed 65 million to 95 million unique TCRs, which were held in an early data release. Study-wide points: It was about 180 TCR beta chains that were listed as cytomegalovirus-associated. Association of a missense DCLRE1C variant with TCR beta V- and J-gene trimming was reported in a later analysis. An Asian-associated ancestry cluster reportedly showed fewer N-insertions than the roughly 670-donor mean in a later analysis.

With regard to this clone: Its cognate antigen is unknown.

The V and J ends lost 6 bases and 6 bases, in that order; junction bases with no gene match: 7. Germline loops: CDR1 MNHEY, CDR2 SMNVEV (reference sequence). The CDR3 is 15 residues long. Vbeta (60) and Jbeta (13) primers were used in the PCR. Assay: immunoSEQ multiplex PCR; the TCRdb copy retains only in-frame clones and omits some. Seen here are over 150,000 clones, under 90% observed once, and the top ten hold 4% to 5.5%. This clonotype originated in a man aged 30 to 39 in good health and CMV-seronegative. The rearrangement joins TRBV27 to TRBJ2-1, with 11 bases aligning to TRBD2. Sequenced input: PBMCs. CDR3 in DNA: TGTGCCAGCAGCCGTCTAGCGGGAGGTGTCAATGAGCAGTTCTTC. Translating gives CASSRLAGGVNEQFF.